These 4 T cell receptor beta chains originate from one sample sequenced in a study of blood T cell repertoires in COVID-19. TCRdb's table, derived via immunoSEQ multiplex PCR, lists solely in-frame clones and lacks some. The sample yields about 150,000 clones, about 72% seen once. The specimen sequenced was peripheral blood. The receptors were sampled from a man in his sixties who had recovered from COVID-19.

The gene calls are TRBV5-1 and TRBJ2-5; 9 bases match TRBD2. The CDR3 loop spans 15 amino acids. V dropped 0 bases and J dropped 5; count of bases not matched to a gene: 5. From germline, CDR1 is SGHRS and CDR2 YFSETQ. The CDR3 reads CASSLERGARETQYF. The CDR3 DNA reads as TGCGCCAGCAGCTTGGAGCGGGGGGCGCGTGAGACCCAGTACTTC.

The V and J genes are TRBV28 and TRBJ2-7, with D perhaps matching TRBD1 (6 bases). Germline loops: CDR1 MDHEN, CDR2 SYDVKM. Deletions cut 1 base from V and 0 bases from J, with 16 bases between. There are 17 residues in the CDR3. The chain's CDR3 is CASSLSPTGFGSYEQYF. DNA for the CDR3: TGTGCCAGCAGTTTATCCCCTACAGGGTTTGGCTCCTACGAGCAGTACTTC.

The sample holds one count of this clone. CDR3 residues: CASSLSGVPGELFF. The CDR3 bases are TGCGCCAGCAGCTTATCCGGAGTCCCCGGGGAGCTGTTTTTT. The chain combines TRBV5-1 with TRBJ2-2; D is uncertain. The CDR3 sequence is 14 residues long. Trimming stripped 2 bases from V and 6 bases from J, with 11 bases between. Germline CDR1 SGHRS, CDR2 YFSETQ.

This chain joins TRBV4-1 and TRBJ1-4; TRBD1 matches at 9 bases. The CDR3 is 17 amino acids. The ends lost 1 base at V and 5 bases at J; junction bases unmatched: 8. Per germline, CDR1 MGHRA and CDR2 YSYEKL. The CDR3 loop is CASSQGLGTGLNEKLFF. The CDR3 nucleotides read TGCGCCAGCAGCCAAGGTCTCGGGACAGGGTTAAATGAAAAACTGTTTTTT.